A single sample is the source of the 25 T cell receptor beta chains below, sequenced in a study of blood T cell repertoires in COVID-19. Produced via immunoSEQ multiplex PCR; TCRdb's table is partial and in-frame only. Here the sample spans roughly 180,000 clones, about 88% being singletons. Sequencing was performed on peripheral blood. The receptors shown here come from a man aged 18 to 30 with acute or convalescent COVID-19.

The J gene is TRBJ1-3, the V gene TRBV3-1 (or the pseudogene TRBV3-2), with TRBD1 matching over 7 bases. This CDR3 is built from 12 residues. V lost 5 bases to trimming and J lost 7 bases; unmatched junction nucleotides: 2. Germline-derived CDR1 and CDR2 are LGHDT and YNNKEL (reference sequence). The DNA of the CDR3 is TGTGCCAGCAGCAGGACAGGCAACACCATATATTTT. It codes for CASSRTGNTIYF.

The chain has TRBV4-1 and TRBJ2-1, with D perhaps TRBD2 (7 bases). In germline, CDR1 is MGHRA, CDR2 YSYEKL. V was trimmed by 4 bases and J by 4 bases, leaving 20 bases between them. This CDR3 is 17 amino acids long. CDR3 region: CASSPTGGGGLYNEQFF. The CDR3 DNA sequence: TGCGCCAGCAGCCCCACCGGTGGGGGGGGCCTTTACAATGAGCAGTTCTTC.

The gene calls are TRBV5-5 and TRBJ2-7, with D maybe TRBD1 (6 bases). The CDR3 length is 14 residues. Germline V gene data show CDR1 as SGHKS and CDR2 as YYEKEE (reference sequence). V was shortened by 0 bases and J by 4 bases, with 11 bases between the two germline ends. The CDR3 nucleotides are TGTGCCAGCAGCTTGGGGGCACAGGGATACGAGCAGTACGTC. Amino acids: CASSLGAQGYEQYV.

This chain connects TRBV30 to TRBJ1-1; no clear D gene. Germline lookup yields CDR1 GTSNPN and CDR2 SVGIG (reference sequence). With 0 bases removed from V and 3 bases from J, the gap between germline ends came to 14 bases. There are 15 residues in the CDR3. The CDR3: CAWSVTFVRDTEAFF. The CDR3 nucleotides read TGTGCCTGGAGTGTAACGTTCGTACGGGACACTGAAGCTTTCTTT.

V usage is TRBV7-9 and J usage is TRBJ2-7, with D possibly TRBD2 on 5 matching bases. Trimming took 6 bases from V and 1 from J, leaving 13 bases between them. CDR1 is SEHNR and CDR2 is FQNEAQ in the germline V gene (reference sequence). The CDR3 extends over 14 amino acids. The CDR3 bases are TGTGCCAGCAGTCTCCGGATAGCGTCCTACGAGCAGTACGTC. Translated: CASSLRIASYEQYV.

This clone showed up just a few times. The gene calls are TRBV19 and TRBJ2-1, with TRBD2 matching over 10 bases. The V gene's germline CDR1 is LNHDA and CDR2 SQIVND (reference sequence). CDR3 length: 15 residues. The junction had 2 bases not matched to a gene; V was cut back by 1 base and J by 5 bases. CDR3 nucleotide sequence: TGTGCCAGTAGTATAGGCCTAGCGGGGGACAATGAGCAGTTCTTC. This sequence encodes CASSIGLAGDNEQFF.

This chain joins TRBV7-9 and TRBJ2-4, with D tentatively TRBD1 (5 bases). CDR1 and CDR2 from the germline V gene are SEHNR and FQNEAQ (reference sequence). V shed 1 base and J shed 0 bases, with 10 bases lying between them. This CDR3 comprises 16 residues. The CDR3 DNA reads as TGTGCCAGCAGCTTAGTTGGACACCTAGCCAAAAACATTCAGTACTTC. It translates to CASSLVGHLAKNIQYF. Using reference TRBV7-9 and TRBJ2-4 for the parts outside the CDR3, the full variable domain is DTGVSQNPRHKITKRGQNVTFRCDPISEHNRLYWYRQTLGQGPEFLTYFQNEAQLEKSRLLSDRFSAERPKGSFSTLEIQRTEQGDSAMYLCASSLVGHLAKNIQYFGAGTRLSVL.

The CDR3 loop is CASSPHLGGGETQYF. CDR3 DNA sequence: TGCGCCAGCAGCCCCCATCTAGGCGGGGGGGAGACCCAGTACTTC. This rearrangement joins TRBV4-1 to TRBJ2-5, with 8 bases identical to TRBD2. Germline V lookup: CDR1 MGHRA, CDR2 YSYEKL. J was trimmed by 5 bases and V by 4 bases; bases with no gene match: 9. The CDR3 runs 15 residues.

The gene calls are TRBV20-1 and TRBJ1-6; perhaps TRBD1 as D (6 bases). Trimming removed 3 bases at V and 11 bases at J, with 23 bases between. The CDR3 length is 16 residues. Germline V CDR1 and CDR2: DFQATT, SNEGSKA (reference sequence). The CDR3: CSASSLDYGQNTPLHF. The CDR3 DNA reads as TGCAGTGCTAGTTCCCTTGATTATGGACAGAATACACCCCTCCACTTT.

This chain connects TRBV5-1 to TRBJ2-7; a possible D gene is TRBD2 (5 bases). The CDR3 is made up of 13 amino acids. Trimming stripped 4 bases from V and 2 bases from J, with 10 bases between. Per the germline V gene, CDR1 is SGHRS and CDR2 is YFSETQ. CDR3 bases: TGCGCCAGCAGCCAGGACGGGACCTACGAGCAGTACGTC. Its protein is CASSQDGTYEQYV.

J is TRBJ1-5 and V is TRBV19; D might be TRBD1 (5 bases). The CDR3 covers 14 residues. CDR1 LNHDA and CDR2 SQIVND come from the germline V gene (reference sequence). V lost 3 bases to trimming and J lost 6 bases, with 12 bases between them. The CDR3 nucleotides are TGTGCCAGTAGTATTACCAGGGAAGTTCAGCCCCAGCATTTT. It encodes CASSITREVQPQHF.

J is TRBJ2-5 and V is TRBV5-1, with a weak D call TRBD1 (6 bases). Per the germline V gene, CDR1 is SGHRS and CDR2 is YFSETQ. CDR3 length: 13 residues. V gave up 5 bases and J gave up 5 bases, with 13 bases separating them. In nucleotides, the CDR3 is TGCGCCAGCAGTTATCAGGGGTTTGAGACCCAGTACTTC. This encodes CASSYQGFETQYF.

V and J are TRBV7-8 and TRBJ1-2, with D perhaps matching TRBD1 (6 bases). The germline V gene has CDR1 SGHVS and CDR2 FQNEAQ. The CDR3 is 15 amino acids. The ends were cut back, 0 bases at V and 6 bases at J, with 14 bases in the middle. The CDR3 DNA reads TGTGCCAGCAGCTTAGCTTACGACAGGATGAATGGCTACACCTTC. As protein: CASSLAYDRMNGYTF. The variable domain in full, with the rest retrieved from reference TRBV7-8 and TRBJ1-2, is GAGVSQSPRYKVAKRGQDVALRCDPISGHVSLFWYQQALGQGPEFLTYFQNEAQLDKSGLPSDRFFAERPEGSVSTLKIQRTQQEDSAVYLCASSLAYDRMNGYTFGSGTRLTVV.

V is TRBV10-1 and J is TRBJ1-1; 8 positions match TRBD1. Germline CDR1 reads WNHNN; CDR2 reads SYGVQD (reference sequence). The CDR3 length is 13 residues. The V and J ends lost 7 bases and 1 base, in that order; junction bases with no gene match: 2. CDR3 in amino acids: CASIGTGNTEAFF. The CDR3 nucleotides are TGCGCCAGCATTGGGACAGGGAACACTGAAGCTTTCTTT.

The rearrangement joins TRBV6-6 to TRBJ2-1, with D maybe TRBD2 (7 bases). CDR3 length: 14 residues. CDR1 is MNHNY, CDR2 SVGAGI, per germline (reference sequence). V was shortened by 11 bases and J by 0 bases, with 14 bases between the two germline ends. The chain's CDR3 is CAHRGAGSYNEQFF. The CDR3 DNA follows: TGTGCCCACCGGGGGGCAGGCTCCTACAATGAGCAGTTCTTC.

J is TRBJ2-5 and V is TRBV6-5; possibly TRBD2 for D (5 bases). CDR3 length: 16 residues. Germline assignment: CDR1 MNHEY and CDR2 SVGAGI. Between the trimmed V and J ends, which lost 2 bases and 7 bases, there was a span of 20 bases. CDR3 nucleotide sequence: TGTGCCAGCAGTTACATCACGGGATTCCAGGTTCGGACCCAGTACTTC. It is translated as CASSYITGFQVRTQYF.

The chain joins TRBV6-5 to TRBJ2-1, with 10 bases lining up with TRBD2. The ends lost 8 bases at V and 2 bases at J; junction bases unmatched: 3. This CDR3 spans 14 amino acids. CDR1 and CDR2 (germline): MNHEY, SVGAGI. DNA for the CDR3: TGTGCCAGCGAAGGACTAGCGGCCTACAATGAGCAGTTCTTC. Amino acid sequence: CASEGLAAYNEQFF.

This chain joins TRBV29-1 and TRBJ2-5, with 8 bases aligning to TRBD2. The CDR3 contains 17 residues. V shed 2 bases and J 5 bases; nucleotides not matched to a gene: 16. The germline V gene has CDR1 SQVTM and CDR2 ANQGSEA. CDR3 amino acids: CSVENRRGGPRGETQYF. CDR3 in DNA: TGCAGCGTTGAAAACCGGCGCGGGGGGCCCCGGGGGGAGACCCAGTACTTC.

This chain links TRBV4-1 with TRBJ1-5; D is undetermined. Germline lookup yields CDR1 MGHRA and CDR2 YSYEKL. V was cut by 0 bases and J by 9 bases, with 9 bases left in between. There are 13 residues in the CDR3. The CDR3, as DNA: TGCGCCAGCAGCCAAGATTCGGGGAGGCCCCAGCATTTT. This translates into CASSQDSGRPQHF.

The chain joins TRBV6-5 to TRBJ1-1; D may be TRBD1 (5 bases). Trimming left V 6 bases short and J 6 bases short, with 8 bases between. CDR3 length equals 11 residues. Germline V gene lookup returns CDR1 MNHEY and CDR2 SVGAGI. DNA for the CDR3: TGTGCCAGCAGGGGGGGACCTGAAGCTTTCTTT. Translation: CASRGGPEAFF.

The V and J genes are TRBV19 and TRBJ1-1; 8 nucleotides agree with TRBD1. CDR1 is LNHDA and CDR2 is SQIVND in the germline V gene (reference sequence). Unmatched junction bases numbered 9, after V lost 6 bases and J lost 6 bases. The CDR3 spans 14 residues. The chain's CDR3 is CASRKQGVTSEAFF. Written as DNA, the CDR3 is TGTGCCAGTAGGAAACAGGGGGTAACTTCTGAAGCTTTCTTT.

V is TRBV20-1 and J is TRBJ1-2; 10 bases map to TRBD1. This CDR3 is 14 amino acids long. Germline V gives CDR1 DFQATT, CDR2 SNEGSKA (reference sequence). Trimming removed 4 bases from V and 2 bases from J; junction bases left unmatched: 4. CDR3: CSANDRGRNYGYTF. The CDR3 region has the DNA TGCAGTGCTAATGACAGGGGGCGGAACTATGGCTACACCTTC.

The chain employs TRBV10-3 and TRBJ1-1; D is uncertain. The CDR3 loop spans 13 amino acids. Germline V lookup: CDR1 ENHRY, CDR2 SYGVKD. Trimming stripped 10 bases from V and 0 bases from J, with 12 bases between. CDR3 DNA sequence: TGTGCCAGTTCAGTGACACTGAACACTGAAGCTTTCTTT. This encodes CASSVTLNTEAFF.

This clone appeared once. The CDR3 DNA is TGTGCCAGCAGTTTATTAGCTTCCGATACGCAGTATTTT. This sequence encodes CASSLLASDTQYF. The chain joins TRBV27 to TRBJ2-3; D gene uncertain. From germline, CDR1 is MNHEY and CDR2 SMNVEV (reference sequence). Trimming removed 1 base from V and 6 bases from J, with 8 bases in between. The CDR3 runs to 13 residues.

V gene TRBV5-1 combines with J gene TRBJ1-2, with 10 bases lining up with TRBD1. The ends lost 4 bases at V and 7 bases at J; junction bases unmatched: 10. This CDR3 has 15 amino acids. The V gene's germline CDR1 is SGHRS and CDR2 YFSETQ. Written as DNA, the CDR3 is TGCGCCAGCAGCGACGGCGTGACAGGGGGCCTTGGCTACACCTTC. Translating gives CASSDGVTGGLGYTF.